This paragraph covers one T cell receptor (beta chain) sequence. These data come from a study of technical replicates of blood from several donors. The junction had 6 bases not matched to a gene; V was cut back by 4 bases and J by 4 bases. CDR1 and CDR2 from the germline V gene are SGDLS and YYNGEE. The CDR3 sequence is 15 residues long. Assay used: immunoSEQ multiplex PCR; TCRdb lists only in-frame clones, some missing. This sample yields 85,000 to 100,000 clones, of which 94% are seen a single time; 0.2% to 0.3% belongs to the top ten. Material for sequencing was T cells isolated from PBMCs. The sequence derives from a human donor in good health. V and J are TRBV9 and TRBJ2-7, with TRBD2 identical over 12 bases. The CDR3, as DNA: TGTGCCAGCAGCCCCCCCGGGACTAGCGGGTACGAGCAGTACTTC. This codes for CASSPPGTSGYEQYF. The entire variable domain, with the rest obtained from reference TRBV9 and TRBJ2-7, is as follows: DSGVTQTPKHLITATGQRVTLRCSPRSGDLSVYWYQQSLDQGLQFLIQYYNGEERAKGNILERFSAQQFPDLHSELNLSSLELGDSALYFCASSPPGTSGYEQYFGPGTRLTVT.